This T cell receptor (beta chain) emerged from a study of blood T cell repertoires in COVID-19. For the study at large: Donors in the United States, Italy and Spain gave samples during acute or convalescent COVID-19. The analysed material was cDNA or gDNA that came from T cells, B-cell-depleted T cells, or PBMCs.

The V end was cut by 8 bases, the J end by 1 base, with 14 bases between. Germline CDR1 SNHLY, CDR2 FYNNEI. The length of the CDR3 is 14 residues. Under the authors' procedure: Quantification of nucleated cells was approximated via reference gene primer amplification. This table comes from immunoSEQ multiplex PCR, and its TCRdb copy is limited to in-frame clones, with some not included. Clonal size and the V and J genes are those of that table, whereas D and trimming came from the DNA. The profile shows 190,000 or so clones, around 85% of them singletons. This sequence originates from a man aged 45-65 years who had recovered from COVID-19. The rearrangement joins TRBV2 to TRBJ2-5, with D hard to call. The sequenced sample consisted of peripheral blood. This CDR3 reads CASQPPLVQETQYF. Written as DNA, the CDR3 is TGTGCCAGCCAACCTCCCCTAGTCCAAGAGACCCAGTACTTC.